This T cell receptor (beta chain) was identified during a study of PD-L1 blockade in urothelial cancer. At the level of the study: When blood samples were assessed, the median T cell count was 120,000 to 150,000.

Study-level points and caveats: Better survival was predicted when blood TCR clonality before treatment fell below the median.

This table comes from immunoSEQ multiplex PCR, and its TCRdb copy is limited to in-frame clones, with some not included. The table includes around 100,000 clones, around 87% detected once. As to time point: pretreatment peripheral blood. On this clone: Its antigen remains unknown.

The source of this sequence is a man aged 55 to 70 with urothelial cancer. The sequencing used PBMCs, collected around atezolizumab (anti-PD-L1) treatment.

CDR3 DNA: TGCGCCAGCAGCTTGGGGGCAGGGTTAAGCTCTGGGGCCAACGTCCTGACTTTC. It encodes CASSLGAGLSSGANVLTF. The chain carries TRBV5-1 and TRBJ2-6; D perhaps matches TRBD1 (5 bases). Between the trimmed V and J ends, which lost 0 bases and 0 bases, there was a span of 13 bases. CDR1 is SGHRS and CDR2 is YFSETQ in the germline V gene. The CDR3 runs 18 residues.